This TCR beta chain was sequenced for a study of cytomegalovirus exposure and HLA in healthy donors. Broader study findings: It was shown in a later analysis that HLA-associated TCR beta chains were more clonally expanded than other, equally common chains. Cytomegalovirus association was assigned to 170 or so TCR beta chains.

The V end was cut by 6 bases, the J end by 4 bases, with 13 bases between. Germline V gene lookup returns CDR1 MNHEY and CDR2 SVGAGI. The CDR3 length is 14 residues. Notes on this clone: The target antigen is unknown.

In the PCR, 60 Vbeta and 13 Jbeta primers were used. Produced via immunoSEQ multiplex PCR; TCRdb's table is partial and in-frame only. This table holds roughly 180,000 clones, 82% found once. This chain joins TRBV6-5 and TRBJ1-3, with D hard to call. The sequence was obtained from a male donor in good health and CMV-seronegative. The sequenced sample was PBMCs. CDR3 in amino acids: CASSGVGSGNTIYF. The CDR3 nucleotides are TGTGCCAGCAGCGGCGTGGGGAGCGGAAACACCATATATTTT.